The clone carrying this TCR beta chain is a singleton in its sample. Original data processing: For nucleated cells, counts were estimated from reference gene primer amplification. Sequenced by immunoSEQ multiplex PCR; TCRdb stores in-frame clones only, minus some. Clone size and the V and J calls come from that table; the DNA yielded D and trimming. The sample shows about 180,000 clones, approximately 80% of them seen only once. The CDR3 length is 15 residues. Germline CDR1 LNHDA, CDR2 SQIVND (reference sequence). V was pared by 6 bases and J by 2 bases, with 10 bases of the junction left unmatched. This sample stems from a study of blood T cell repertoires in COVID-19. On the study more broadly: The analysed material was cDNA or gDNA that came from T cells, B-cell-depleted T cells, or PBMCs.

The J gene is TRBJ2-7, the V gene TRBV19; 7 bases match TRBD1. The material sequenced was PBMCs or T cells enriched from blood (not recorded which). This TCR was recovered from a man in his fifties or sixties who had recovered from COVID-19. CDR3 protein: CASSDPWGQTYEQYF. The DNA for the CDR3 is TGTGCCAGTAGCGACCCGTGGGGACAGACCTACGAGCAGTACTTC.